The 14 T cell receptor beta chains presented below share a single source sample, sequenced in a study of OX40 agonist ivuxolimab in advanced cancers. Repertoires were generated with immunoSEQ multiplex PCR, while TCRdb's copy carries only in-frame clones and drops some. The repertoire consists of about 70,000 clones, with about 81% occurring once and the leading ten covering less than 5.5%. The sample in question was CD4+ or CD8+ T cells sorted from blood, obtained in a trial of the OX40 agonist ivuxolimab. The receptors stem from an adult with an advanced solid tumor such as melanoma, head and neck, liver or kidney cancer.

This clone was counted a single time. The chain employs TRBV9 and TRBJ2-3; 8 bases are a match to TRBD2. Looked up from germline, CDR1 is SGDLS and CDR2 is YYNGEE. V trimming: 3 bases; J trimming: 3 bases; junction bases outside the gene matches: 6. CDR3 length: 15 residues. The CDR3 loop is CASSEAGDLTDTQYF. The CDR3 DNA sequence: TGTGCCAGCAGCGAAGCGGGAGATTTAACAGATACGCAGTATTTT. The variable domain in full, completed from reference TRBV9 and TRBJ2-3, reads DSGVTQTPKHLITATGQRVTLRCSPRSGDLSVYWYQQSLDQGLQFLIQYYNGEERAKGNILERFSAQQFPDLHSELNLSSLELGDSALYFCASSEAGDLTDTQYFGPGTRLTVL.

The chain employs TRBV19 and TRBJ1-1, with D unclear. V lost 4 bases and J 7 bases, leaving 13 bases between the germline ends. Germline V gene lookup returns CDR1 LNHDA and CDR2 SQIVND (reference sequence). The CDR3 sequence is 13 residues long. CDR3 coding DNA: TGTGCCAGTAGTACTTGGGCCCAGGATGAAGCTTTCTTT. Its translation: CASSTWAQDEAFF.

The genes are TRBV3-1 (or the pseudogene TRBV3-2) and TRBJ1-1, with unresolved D. Germline loops: CDR1 LGHDT, CDR2 YNNKEL (reference sequence). The CDR3 length is 9 residues. Trimming took off 9 bases at V and 12 bases at J, with 11 bases between the two ends. CDR3 residues: CASSFLPFF. DNA of the CDR3: TGTGCCAGTTCCTTCCTACCTTTCTTT.

Comments on this clone: The sample carries other DNA sequences with the same CDR3. The chain combines TRBV6-5 with TRBJ1-2; D possibly corresponds to TRBD1 (5 bases). V lost 2 bases to trimming and J lost 8 bases, with 6 bases between them. The CDR3 length is 11 residues. Germline CDR1 and CDR2: MNHEY and SVGAGI. The chain's CDR3 is CASSYRDGYTF. CDR3 nucleotide sequence: TGTGCCAGCAGTTACAGGGACGGCTACACCTTC.

The rearrangement joins TRBV19 to TRBJ1-2, with D maybe TRBD1 (6 bases). The CDR3 loop spans 14 amino acids. The germline V gene encodes CDR1 LNHDA and CDR2 SQIVND (reference sequence). V was pared by 8 bases and J by 7 bases, with 20 bases between. The CDR3: CASQRRDTSRGYTF. The CDR3 nucleotides are TGTGCCAGTCAACGACGGGACACTTCGCGTGGCTACACCTTC.

This clone was counted a few times. This chain joins TRBV19 and TRBJ1-2, with 7 nucleotides matching TRBD1. V lost 7 bases and J lost 0; bases outside the gene matches: 8. The V gene's germline CDR1 is LNHDA and CDR2 SQIVND (reference sequence). The CDR3 runs 15 residues. CDR3 DNA sequence: TGTGCCAGTAATACACAGGGGTCAGCTAACTATGGCTACACCTTC. It codes for CASNTQGSANYGYTF.

The chain links TRBV6-5 to TRBJ2-7; D call uncertain. Looked up from germline, CDR1 is MNHEY and CDR2 is SVGAGI. There are 11 residues in the CDR3. V was pared by 4 bases and J by 7 bases, with 8 bases between. The CDR3 reads CASSSDGEQYF. The CDR3 DNA reads as TGTGCCAGCAGTTCGGATGGAGAGCAGTACTTC.

This clone was recorded a few times. V gene TRBV25-1 combines with J gene TRBJ2-1, with a weak D call TRBD1 (6 bases). Trimming took off 5 bases at V and 5 bases at J, with 19 bases between the two ends. The germline CDR1 and CDR2 sequences are MGHDK and SYGVNS. The CDR3 sequence is 16 residues long. The CDR3 nucleotides read TGTGCCAGCAGTACCAGGCGGACAGAGCCCGACAATGAGCAGTTCTTC. It codes for CASSTRRTEPDNEQFF.

There are a few counts of this clone. The chain has TRBV7-3 and TRBJ1-5, with D possibly being TRBD1 (5 bases). The CDR3 is 14 amino acids. Germline loops: CDR1 SGHTA, CDR2 FQGTGA. The V end was cut by 3 bases, the J end by 6 bases, with 12 bases between. In DNA, the CDR3 is TGTGCCAGCAGCTTCCCCCTCGGGGCTCAGCCCCAGCATTTT. As protein: CASSFPLGAQPQHF.

This clone was seen a few times. This rearrangement joins TRBV19 to TRBJ2-5, with D possibly TRBD1 on 7 matching bases. Trimming removed 4 bases from V and 6 bases from J, with 15 bases in between. The CDR3 runs 14 residues. CDR1 LNHDA and CDR2 SQIVND come from the germline V gene (reference sequence). The CDR3 DNA reads as TGTGCCAGTAGTACAAACTCAGGGGGGAAGACCCAGTACTTC. Protein product: CASSTNSGGKTQYF.

CDR3 nucleotide sequence: TGTGCCAGTAGAACCCCTTCCTCCTACGAGCAGTACTTC. It translates to CASRTPSSYEQYF. The J gene is TRBJ2-7, the V gene TRBV19, with D uncertain. The germline V gene has CDR1 LNHDA and CDR2 SQIVND (reference sequence). This CDR3 is 13 amino acids long. Trimming removed 6 bases at V and 0 bases at J, with 9 bases between.

This chain connects TRBV7-3 to TRBJ1-2; D ambiguous. V lost 5 bases and J lost 8, with 15 bases in between. CDR3 length: 13 residues. Germline-derived CDR1 and CDR2 are SGHTA and FQGTGA. In nucleotides, the CDR3 is TGTGCCAGCAGCCCTAGGGCGGCATGGGGCTACACCTTC. It translates to CASSPRAAWGYTF.

The V call is TRBV19, the J call TRBJ1-3, with D hard to call. Trimming pared 5 bases from V and 0 bases from J, leaving 14 bases between. Germline CDR1 LNHDA, CDR2 SQIVND (reference sequence). This CDR3 has 16 residues. The DNA for the CDR3 is TGTGCCAGTAGTTTCCTCGGCCGGAGCTCTGGAAACACCATATATTTT. Encoded protein: CASSFLGRSSGNTIYF.

V is TRBV5-1 and J is TRBJ2-1; 9 bases align to TRBD1. V gave up 1 base and J gave up 4 bases; unmatched junction bases: 15. This CDR3 region has 19 residues. Germline-derived CDR1 and CDR2 are SGHRS and YFSETQ. The CDR3 is CASSLLQGADSNSYNEQFF. The CDR3 nucleotides are TGCGCCAGCAGCTTGTTACAGGGGGCCGATTCCAACTCATACAATGAGCAGTTCTTC.